This entry describes one T cell receptor beta chain. This same CDR3 is encoded by further DNA sequences in the sample. Germline assignment: CDR1 SGHTA and CDR2 FQGNSA. V dropped 5 bases and J dropped 5; count of bases not matched to a gene: 6. CDR3 size: 14 residues. Single viable CD3+CD4+CD8-CD45RO+ cells were sorted as the memory CD4+ T cells. Donors' CMV status reflects serum IgG against pp150, pp28, p38, p52. The data were obtained in a study of memory CD4+ T cells and cytomegalovirus serostatus. Background on the study: Of the healthy Belgian adults, 9 or 10 were CMV seropositive and fewer than 30 seronegative.

As originally analysed: Out-of-frame sequences were removed, leaving 2 million to 2.5 million distinct TCRbeta sequences. Profiling relied on immunoSEQ multiplex PCR, and the TCRdb table lists in-frame clones only, not all of them. That table furnishes V, J and clone size, whereas the DNA furnished D and trimming. The data show about 58,000 clones, with around 82% seen just once and under 0.5% held by the top ten. The sample consisted of memory CD4+ T cells from blood. This TCR was sampled from an adult in good health and CMV-seronegative. Some clones in this sample may be carry-over from other donors' samples. V usage is TRBV7-2 and J usage is TRBJ2-5; the match to TRBD1 covers 9 bases. Written as DNA, the CDR3 is TGTGCCAGCAGCGTACAGGGGGCAGGGGAGACCCAGTACTTC. It translates to CASSVQGAGETQYF.